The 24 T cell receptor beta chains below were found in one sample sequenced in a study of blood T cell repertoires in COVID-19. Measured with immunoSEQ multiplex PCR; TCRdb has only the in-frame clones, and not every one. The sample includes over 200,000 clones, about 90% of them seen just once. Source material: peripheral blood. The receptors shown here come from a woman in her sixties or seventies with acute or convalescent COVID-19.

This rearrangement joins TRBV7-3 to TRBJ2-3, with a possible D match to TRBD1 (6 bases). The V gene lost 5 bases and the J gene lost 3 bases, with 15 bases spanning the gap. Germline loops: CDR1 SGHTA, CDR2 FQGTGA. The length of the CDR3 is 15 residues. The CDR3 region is CASSTTGQLTDTQYF. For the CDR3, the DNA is TGTGCCAGCAGCACCACGGGACAACTAACAGATACGCAGTATTTT.

CDR3 nucleotides: TGCGCCAGCAGAATCGCACCCTTGGACAGGGATGGAAACACCATATATTTT. Protein product: CASRIAPLDRDGNTIYF. The chain uses TRBV5-1 and TRBJ1-3, with 8 bases lining up with TRBD1. With 5 bases clipped from V and 3 bases from J, the junction kept 13 bases outside the gene matches. The CDR3 covers 17 residues. Germline V CDR1 and CDR2: SGHRS, YFSETQ.

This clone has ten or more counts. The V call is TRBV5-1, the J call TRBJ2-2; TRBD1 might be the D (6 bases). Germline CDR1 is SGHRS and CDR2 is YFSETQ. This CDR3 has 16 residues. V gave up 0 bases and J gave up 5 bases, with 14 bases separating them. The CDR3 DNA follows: TGCGCCAGCAGCTTGGAAGGGGGATTAGTGACCGGGGAGCTGTTTTTT. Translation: CASSLEGGLVTGELFF.

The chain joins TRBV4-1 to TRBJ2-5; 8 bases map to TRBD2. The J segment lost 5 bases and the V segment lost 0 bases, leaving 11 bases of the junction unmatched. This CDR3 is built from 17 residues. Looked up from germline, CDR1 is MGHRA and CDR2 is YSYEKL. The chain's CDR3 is CASSQELAGPRGETQYF. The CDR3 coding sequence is TGCGCCAGCAGCCAAGAGCTAGCGGGCCCCCGAGGGGAGACCCAGTACTTC.

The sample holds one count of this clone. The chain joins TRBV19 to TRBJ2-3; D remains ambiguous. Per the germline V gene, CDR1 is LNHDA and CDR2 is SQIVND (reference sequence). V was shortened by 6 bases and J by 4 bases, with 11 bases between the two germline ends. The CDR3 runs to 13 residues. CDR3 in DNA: TGTGCCAGTAGCCGTACTGAGGCAGATACGCAGTATTTT. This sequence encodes CASSRTEADTQYF.

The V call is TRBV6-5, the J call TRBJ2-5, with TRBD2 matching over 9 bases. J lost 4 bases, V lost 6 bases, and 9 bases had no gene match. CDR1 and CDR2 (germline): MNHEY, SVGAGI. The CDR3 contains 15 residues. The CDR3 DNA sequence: TGTGCCAGCAGCCCGGGACTAGCCAATAGAGAGACCCAGTACTTC. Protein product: CASSPGLANRETQYF.

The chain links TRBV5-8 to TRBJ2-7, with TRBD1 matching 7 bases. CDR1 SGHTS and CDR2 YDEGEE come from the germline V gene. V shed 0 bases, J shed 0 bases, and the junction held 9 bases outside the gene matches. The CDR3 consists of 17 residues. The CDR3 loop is CASSLVRGTDPSYEQYF. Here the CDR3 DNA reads TGTGCCAGCAGCTTGGTCCGAGGGACAGATCCCTCCTACGAGCAGTACTTC.

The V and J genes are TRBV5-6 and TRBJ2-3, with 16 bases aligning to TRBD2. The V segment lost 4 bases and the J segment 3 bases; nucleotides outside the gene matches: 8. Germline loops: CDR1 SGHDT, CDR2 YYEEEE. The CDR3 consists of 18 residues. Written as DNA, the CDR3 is TGTGCCAGCAGCCGTCCCGGGACTAGCGGGGGGGCAACAGATACGCAGTATTTT. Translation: CASSRPGTSGGATDTQYF.

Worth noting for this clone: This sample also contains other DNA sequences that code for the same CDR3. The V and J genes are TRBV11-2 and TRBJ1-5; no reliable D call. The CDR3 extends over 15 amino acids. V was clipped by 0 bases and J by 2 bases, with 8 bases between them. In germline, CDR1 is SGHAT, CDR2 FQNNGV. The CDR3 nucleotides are TGTGCCAGCAGCTTAGATCGGGGTGGCAATCAGCCCCAGCATTTT. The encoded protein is CASSLDRGGNQPQHF.

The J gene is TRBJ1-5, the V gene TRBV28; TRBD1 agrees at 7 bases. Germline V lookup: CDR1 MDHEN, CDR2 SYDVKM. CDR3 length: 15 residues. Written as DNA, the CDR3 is TGTGTCTCGGCAACAGGGGCCCATAGCAATCAGCCCCAGCATTTT. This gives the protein CVSATGAHSNQPQHF.

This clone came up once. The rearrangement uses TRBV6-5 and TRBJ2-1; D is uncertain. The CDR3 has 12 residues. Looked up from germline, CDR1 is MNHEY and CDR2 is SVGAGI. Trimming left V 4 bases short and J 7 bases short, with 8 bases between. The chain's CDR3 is CASSSPINEQFF. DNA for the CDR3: TGTGCCAGCAGTTCCCCTATTAATGAGCAGTTCTTC.

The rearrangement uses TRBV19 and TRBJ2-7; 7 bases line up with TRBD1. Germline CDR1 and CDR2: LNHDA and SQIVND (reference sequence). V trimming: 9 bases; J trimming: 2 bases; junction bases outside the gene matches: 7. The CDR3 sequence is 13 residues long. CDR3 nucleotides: TGTGCCAGAAAGAGGGGGCTCACCTACGAGCAGTACTTC. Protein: CARKRGLTYEQYF.

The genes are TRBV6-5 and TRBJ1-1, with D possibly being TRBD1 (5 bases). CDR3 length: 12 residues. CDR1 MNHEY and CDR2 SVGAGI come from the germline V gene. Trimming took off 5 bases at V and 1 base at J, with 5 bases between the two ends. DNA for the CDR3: TGTGCCAGCAGTACAGGGAACACTGAAGCTTTCTTT. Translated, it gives CASSTGNTEAFF.

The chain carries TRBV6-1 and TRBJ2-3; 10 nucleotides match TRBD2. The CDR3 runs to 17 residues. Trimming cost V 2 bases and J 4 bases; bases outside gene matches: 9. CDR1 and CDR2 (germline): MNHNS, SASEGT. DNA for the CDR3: TGTGCCAGCAGTGAAAGGCGGCTAGCGGGGGCGGCAGATACGCAGTATTTT. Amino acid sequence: CASSERRLAGAADTQYF.

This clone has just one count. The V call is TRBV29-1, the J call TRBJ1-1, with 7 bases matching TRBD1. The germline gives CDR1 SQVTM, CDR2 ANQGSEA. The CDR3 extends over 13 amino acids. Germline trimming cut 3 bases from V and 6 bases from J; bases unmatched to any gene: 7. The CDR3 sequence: CSVDAGGKAEAFF. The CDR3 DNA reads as TGCAGCGTTGACGCAGGGGGTAAAGCTGAAGCTTTCTTT.

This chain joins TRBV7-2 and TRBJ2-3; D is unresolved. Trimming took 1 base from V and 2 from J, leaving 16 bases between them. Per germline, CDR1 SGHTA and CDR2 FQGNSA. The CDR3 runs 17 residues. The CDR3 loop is CASSLVSNPKFTDTQYF. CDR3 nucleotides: TGTGCCAGCAGCTTAGTTAGTAACCCCAAATTCACAGATACGCAGTATTTT.

The CDR3 DNA is TGCGCCAGCAGCCAAGACCGCACGCTAAAGAGCCAGTACTTC. This gives the protein CASSQDRTLKSQYF. The chain employs TRBV4-3 and TRBJ2-5; D unclear. The germline V gene has CDR1 LGHNA and CDR2 YSLEER. The CDR3 is made up of 14 amino acids. Trimming removed 0 bases at V and 10 bases at J, with 15 bases between.

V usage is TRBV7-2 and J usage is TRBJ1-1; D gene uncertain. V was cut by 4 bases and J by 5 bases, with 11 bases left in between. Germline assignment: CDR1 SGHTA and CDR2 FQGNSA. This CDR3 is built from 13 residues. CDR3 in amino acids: CASSSYVRTEAFF. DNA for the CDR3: TGTGCCAGCAGCTCCTACGTGAGGACTGAAGCTTTCTTT.

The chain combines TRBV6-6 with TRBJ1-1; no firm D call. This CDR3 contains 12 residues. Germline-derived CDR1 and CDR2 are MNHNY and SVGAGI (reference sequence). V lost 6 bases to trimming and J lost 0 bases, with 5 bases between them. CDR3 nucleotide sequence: TGTGCCAGCAGGCCAGTGAACACTGAAGCTTTCTTT. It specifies CASRPVNTEAFF.

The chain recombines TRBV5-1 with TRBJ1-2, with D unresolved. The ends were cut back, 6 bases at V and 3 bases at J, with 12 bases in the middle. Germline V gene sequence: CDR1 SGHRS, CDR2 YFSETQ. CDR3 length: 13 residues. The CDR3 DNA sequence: TGCGCCAGCAAAGAAGCGAATCACTATGGCTACACCTTC. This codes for CASKEANHYGYTF.

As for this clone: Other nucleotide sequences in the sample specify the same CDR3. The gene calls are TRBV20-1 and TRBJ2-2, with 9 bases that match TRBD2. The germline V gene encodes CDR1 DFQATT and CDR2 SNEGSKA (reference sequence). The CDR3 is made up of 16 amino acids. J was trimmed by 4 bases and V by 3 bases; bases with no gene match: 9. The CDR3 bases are TGCAGTGCTAGTCGGGGGCGCGGGGGGGCCACCGGGGAGCTGTTTTTT. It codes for CSASRGRGGATGELFF.

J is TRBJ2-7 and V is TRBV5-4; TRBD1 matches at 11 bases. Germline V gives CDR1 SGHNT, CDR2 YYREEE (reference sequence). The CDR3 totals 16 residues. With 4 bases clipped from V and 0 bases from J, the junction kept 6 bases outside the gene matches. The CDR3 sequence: CASSPAGTGGSYEQYF. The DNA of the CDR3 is TGTGCCAGCAGCCCCGCCGGGACAGGGGGCTCCTACGAGCAGTACTTC.

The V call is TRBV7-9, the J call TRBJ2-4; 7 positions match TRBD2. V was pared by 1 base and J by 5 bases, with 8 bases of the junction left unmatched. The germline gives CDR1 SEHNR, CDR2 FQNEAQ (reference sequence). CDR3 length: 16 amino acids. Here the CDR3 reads CASSLGRELNQNIQYF. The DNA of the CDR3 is TGTGCCAGCAGCTTAGGGCGGGAGCTCAACCAAAACATTCAGTACTTC.

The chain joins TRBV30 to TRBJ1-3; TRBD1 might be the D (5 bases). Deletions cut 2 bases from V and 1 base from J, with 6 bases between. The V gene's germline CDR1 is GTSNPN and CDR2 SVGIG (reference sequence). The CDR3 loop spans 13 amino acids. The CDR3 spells CAWSRGSGNTIYF. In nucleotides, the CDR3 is TGTGCCTGGAGTAGGGGATCTGGAAACACCATATATTTT. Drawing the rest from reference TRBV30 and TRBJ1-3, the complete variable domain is SQTIHQWPATLVQPVGSPLSLECTVEGTSNPNLYWYRQAAGRGLQLLFYSVGIGQISSEVPQNLSASRPQDRQFILSSKKLLLSDSGFYLCAWSRGSGNTIYFGEGSWLTVV.